Below, 22 T cell receptor beta chains from the same sample are listed, as sequenced in a study of shared clonotypes between healthy human individuals. TCRdb's copy holds only in-frame clones and misses some; the assay was immunoSEQ multiplex PCR. The sample consists of 2 million to 2.5 million clones, 90% to 96% of them appearing once. The specimen was naive CD4+ T cells sorted from blood. Documented subset: CD45RA+ positively selected. The receptors come from a man younger than 35 in good health.

This sequence joins TRBV9 and TRBJ2-2; D gene uncertain. The V end was cut by 3 bases, the J end by 4 bases, with 16 bases between. CDR3 length: 16 amino acids. The germline CDR1 and CDR2 sequences are SGDLS and YYNGEE. The CDR3 here is CASSASGSLLTGELFF. DNA of the CDR3: TGTGCCAGCAGCGCCTCCGGGTCCCTCCTCACCGGGGAGCTGTTTTTT.

V gene TRBV5-1 combines with J gene TRBJ2-3, with a weak D call TRBD1 (6 bases). The CDR3 totals 16 residues. Germline values: CDR1 SGHRS, CDR2 YFSETQ. Deletions cut 0 bases from V and 3 bases from J, with 14 bases between. CDR3 coding DNA: TGCGCCAGCAGCTTGGCAACGGACAGTATGACAGATACGCAGTATTTT. This sequence encodes CASSLATDSMTDTQYF.

V gene TRBV6-5 combines with J gene TRBJ2-5; 9 nucleotides match TRBD1. V trimming: 6 bases; J trimming: 2 bases; junction bases outside the gene matches: 4. Germline CDR1 reads MNHEY; CDR2 reads SVGAGI. CDR3 length equals 14 residues. CDR3 nucleotides: TGTGCCAGCAGGGGGACAGGGAGACAAGAGACCCAGTACTTC. This translates into CASRGTGRQETQYF.

This chain joins TRBV4-3 and TRBJ2-5; 7 positions agree with TRBD2. The better agreement between TRBJ2-7 and the DNA end casts doubt on the J call. This CDR3 spans 13 amino acids. From germline, CDR1 is LGHNA and CDR2 YSLEER. CDR3 sequence (DNA): TGCGCCAGCAGCCAAGACGGGGGGACCGAGCAGTACTTC. Its translation is CASSQDGGTEQYF.

The chain uses TRBV2 and TRBJ1-2, with 9 positions matching TRBD1. Germline CDR1 is SNHLY and CDR2 is FYNNEI. The CDR3 is 12 amino acids. V was pared by 4 bases and J by 10 bases, with 4 bases of the junction left unmatched. The CDR3 coding sequence is TGTGCCAGCAGTGGGACAGGGGTTGACTACACCTTC. Translation gives CASSGTGVDYTF. The full variable domain, with the rest looked up from reference TRBV2 and TRBJ1-2, is EPEVTQTPSHQVTQMGQEVILRCVPISNHLYFYWYRQILGQKVEFLVSFYNNEISEKSEIFDDQFSVERPDGSNFTLKIRSTKLEDSAMYFCASSGTGVDYTFGSGTRLTVV.

The chain combines TRBV5-4 with TRBJ1-3; no definite D call. The germline V gene encodes CDR1 SGHNT and CDR2 YYREEE (reference sequence). The CDR3 contains 15 residues. Trimming took off 0 bases at V and 0 bases at J, with 7 bases between the two ends. The CDR3 DNA is TGTGCCAGCAGCTTGGGTCCGAACTCTGGAAACACCATATATTTT. It encodes CASSLGPNSGNTIYF. Together with reference TRBV5-4 and TRBJ1-3, the CDR3 gives the full variable domain: ETGVTQSPTHLIKTRGQQVTLRCSSQSGHNTVSWYQQALGQGPQFIFQYYREEENGRGNFPPRFSGLQFPNYSSELNVNALELDDSALYLCASSLGPNSGNTIYFGEGSWLTVV.

On this clone: The same CDR3 also results from other DNA sequences found in this sample. This rearrangement joins TRBV5-1 to TRBJ2-7, with 7 bases aligning to TRBD1. Germline lookup yields CDR1 SGHRS and CDR2 YFSETQ. The J segment lost 1 base and the V segment lost 0 bases, leaving 1 base of the junction unmatched. This CDR3 region has 14 residues. For the CDR3, the DNA is TGCGCCAGCAGCTTGGAACAGGGGTCCTACGAGCAGTACTTC. It translates to CASSLEQGSYEQYF.

The chain recombines TRBV28 with TRBJ1-5, with a possible D match to TRBD1 (5 bases). Deletions cut 8 bases from V and 5 bases from J, with 10 bases between. Germline CDR1 reads MDHEN; CDR2 reads SYDVKM. The CDR3 has 12 residues. CDR3 sequence: CASQGRDQPQHF. The CDR3, as DNA: TGTGCCAGCCAGGGTAGGGATCAGCCCCAGCATTTT.

Comment on this clone: Mismatch with germline at one junction end may stem from a read error. The rearrangement joins TRBV7-7 to TRBJ1-1; D gene unclear. CDR3 length equals 13 residues. CDR1 and CDR2 (germline): SSHAT, FNYEAQ (reference sequence). DNA of the CDR3: TGTGCTAGCAGCTTAGAGCCCTACACTGAAGCTTTCTTT. The encoded protein is CASSLEPYTEAFF.

In regard to this clone: Other DNA sequences in this sample translate to the same CDR3. The V and J genes are TRBV20-1 and TRBJ2-1; no firm D call. CDR1 and CDR2 (germline): DFQATT, SNEGSKA (reference sequence). V lost 4 bases, J lost 6 bases, and 4 bases lay in between. This CDR3 region has 10 residues. This CDR3 is CSATGNEQFF. The CDR3 region has the DNA TGCAGTGCTACAGGCAATGAGCAGTTCTTC.

CDR3: CATRRDWSSYEQYF. DNA of the CDR3: TGTGCCACCAGACGGGACTGGAGCTCCTACGAGCAGTACTTC. This sequence joins TRBV6-1 and TRBJ2-7, with D possibly TRBD2 on 6 matching bases. CDR3 length: 14 residues. In germline, CDR1 is MNHNS, CDR2 SASEGT. Trimming left V 10 bases short and J 0 bases short, with 16 bases between.

V and J are TRBV5-1 and TRBJ1-1; D unresolved. The V end was cut by 4 bases, the J end by 6 bases, with 16 bases between. Germline values: CDR1 SGHRS, CDR2 YFSETQ. The CDR3 spans 14 residues. DNA for the CDR3: TGCGCCAGCAGCCCCCGCCGCACTGGCGCTGAAGCTTTCTTT. As protein: CASSPRRTGAEAFF.

This chain connects TRBV5-6 to TRBJ2-3; possible D gene TRBD2, 6 bases. From germline, CDR1 is SGHDT and CDR2 YYEEEE. Trimming shortened V by 4 bases and J by 0 bases, and 12 bases separated the two germline ends. The CDR3 consists of 15 residues. CDR3 region: CASSQAAGSTDTQYF. In DNA, the CDR3 is TGTGCCAGCAGCCAGGCGGCGGGGAGCACAGATACGCAGTATTTT.

Points on this clone: This CDR3 is also generated by other DNA sequences in the sample. The rearrangement joins TRBV2 to TRBJ2-7; D is uncertain. The CDR3 extends over 11 amino acids. V lost 1 base and J lost 6, with 4 bases in between. Germline CDR1 is SNHLY and CDR2 is FYNNEI. In DNA, the CDR3 is TGTGCCAGCAGTGAAGTCTTCGAGCAGTACTTC. Translation gives CASSEVFEQYF.

V and J are TRBV10-1 and TRBJ2-3, with 8 bases identical to TRBD2. Germline V lookup: CDR1 WNHNN, CDR2 SYGVQD (reference sequence). There are 16 residues in the CDR3. V dropped 1 base and J dropped 2; count of bases not matched to a gene: 5. CDR3 sequence reads: CASSEFAGGTTDTQYF. CDR3 nucleotides: TGCGCCAGCAGTGAGTTTGCGGGGGGCACCACAGATACGCAGTATTTT.

The genes are TRBV7-2 and TRBJ2-3, with 13 bases aligning to TRBD2. The CDR3 covers 16 residues. The ends lost 3 bases at V and 2 bases at J; junction bases unmatched: 2. Germline V CDR1 and CDR2: SGHTA, FQGNSA. The CDR3 loop reads CASSFGTSGNTDTQYF. The DNA of the CDR3 is TGTGCCAGCAGCTTTGGGACTAGCGGGAACACAGATACGCAGTATTTT.

The chain links TRBV7-9 to TRBJ1-1; D may be TRBD1 (5 bases). CDR3 size: 14 residues. Germline CDR1 reads SEHNR; CDR2 reads FQNEAQ (reference sequence). Between the trimmed V and J ends, which lost 5 bases and 1 base, there was a span of 11 bases. The CDR3 bases are TGTGCCAGCAGCCGGACGGGGGGGAACACTGAAGCTTTCTTT. Protein product: CASSRTGGNTEAFF.

The chain carries TRBV7-9 and TRBJ2-1; the D gene is possibly TRBD2 (5 bases). Germline lookup yields CDR1 SEHNR and CDR2 FQNEAQ (reference sequence). Deletions cut 7 bases from V and 4 bases from J, with 11 bases between. The CDR3 is made up of 13 amino acids. The CDR3 loop reads CASTRTAYNEQFF. Here the CDR3 DNA reads TGTGCCAGCACCAGGACTGCGTACAATGAGCAGTTCTTC.

The CDR3 reads CASTGETGGYHYTF. The CDR3 coding sequence is TGTGCCAGCACCGGGGAGACAGGGGGATACCACTACACCTTC. The chain joins TRBV2 to TRBJ1-2, with 9 bases aligning to TRBD1. Germline CDR1 and CDR2: SNHLY and FYNNEI. After removal of 7 bases from V and 10 bases from J, the junction contained 13 bases not matched to a gene. The CDR3 has 14 residues.

The chain recombines TRBV6-5 with TRBJ2-5; D perhaps matches TRBD2 (5 bases). This CDR3 is built from 15 residues. Trimming took 0 bases from V and 6 from J, leaving 14 bases between them. In germline, CDR1 is MNHEY, CDR2 SVGAGI. The CDR3 here is CASSYSVGNEKTQYF. The CDR3 DNA follows: TGTGCCAGCAGTTACTCGGTCGGGAATGAGAAGACCCAGTACTTC.

V gene TRBV9 combines with J gene TRBJ2-7; D perhaps matches TRBD2 (6 bases). The CDR3 is 13 amino acids. Germline CDR1 is SGDLS and CDR2 is YYNGEE. The ends were cut back, 4 bases at V and 4 bases at J, with 12 bases in the middle. The CDR3 DNA is TGTGCCAGCAGCCGGGAGATTCGGTACGAGCAGTACTTC. Translating gives CASSREIRYEQYF.

The chain joins TRBV16 to TRBJ2-7, with D hard to call. The CDR3 is 13 residues long. Germline CDR1 reads KGHSY; CDR2 reads FQNENV. The V gene lost 2 bases and the J gene lost 7 bases, with 12 bases spanning the gap. The CDR3 coding sequence is TGTGCCAGCAGCCAAAAGACCGGGCCTGAGCAGTACTTC. It codes for CASSQKTGPEQYF.